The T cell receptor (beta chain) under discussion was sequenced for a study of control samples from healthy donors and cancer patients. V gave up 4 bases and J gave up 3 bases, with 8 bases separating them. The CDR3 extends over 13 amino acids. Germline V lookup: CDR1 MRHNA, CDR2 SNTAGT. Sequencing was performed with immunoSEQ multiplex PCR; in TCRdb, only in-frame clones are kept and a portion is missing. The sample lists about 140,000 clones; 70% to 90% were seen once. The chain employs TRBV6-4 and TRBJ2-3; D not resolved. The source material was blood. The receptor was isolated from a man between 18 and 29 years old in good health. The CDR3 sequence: CASSVEGTDTQYF. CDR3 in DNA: TGTGCCAGCAGTGTAGAAGGGACAGATACGCAGTATTTT.